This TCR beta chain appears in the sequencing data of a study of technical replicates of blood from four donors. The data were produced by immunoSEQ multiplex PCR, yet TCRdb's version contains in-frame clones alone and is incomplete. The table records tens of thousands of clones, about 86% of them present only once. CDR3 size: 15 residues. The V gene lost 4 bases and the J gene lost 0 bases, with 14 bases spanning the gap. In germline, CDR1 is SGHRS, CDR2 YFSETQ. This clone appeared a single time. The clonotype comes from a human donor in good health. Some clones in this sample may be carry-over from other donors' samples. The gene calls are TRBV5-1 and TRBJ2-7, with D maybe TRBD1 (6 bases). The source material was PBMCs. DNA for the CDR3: TGCGCCAGCAGCCGATCCGGGGACACCTCCTACGAGCAGTACTTC. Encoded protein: CASSRSGDTSYEQYF.